The clone carrying this T cell receptor beta chain has at least ten counts. The antigen remains undetermined. Germline CDR1 SEHNR, CDR2 FQNEAQ (reference sequence). CDR3 length: 15 amino acids. V was shortened by 5 bases and J by 7 bases, with 20 bases between the two germline ends. The authors' processing: The authors used CDR3 differences across clinicopathological groups to build a distant-metastasis classifier for papillary thyroid cancer. TCRdb ran MiXCR on the PCR reads. What appears here as the V and J calls and clone size reflects TCRdb's work, not the paper's. This table holds 50,000 to 70,000 clones, more than 3.5% found once. Every patient underwent thyroid surgery untreated. The sample originates from a study of metastatic and nonmetastatic thyroid tumors. Study-wide points: TCR beta diversity was reportedly significantly higher in malignant thyroid tumors than benign nodules, in blood and tumor.

The sequencing sample was made of blood. J is TRBJ1-2 and V is TRBV7-9; no reliable D call. This clonotype was sampled from a female donor with papillary thyroid cancer or a benign thyroid nodule (not recorded which). Some clones in this sample may be carry-over from other donors' samples. CDR3 region: CASSAVEGGRSGYTF. The DNA for the CDR3 is TGTGCCAGCAGCGCCGTCGAGGGAGGGAGGTCTGGCTACACCTTC.